Listed below are T cell receptor beta chains from one sample, sequenced in a study of T cell responses to AZD1222 COVID-19 vaccine. Clones were sequenced by immunoSEQ multiplex PCR, and TCRdb holds only the in-frame ones, with some missing. The table includes 68,000 or so clones, approximately 80% detected once. Sequencing was performed on peripheral blood, taken on day 0 of AZD1222 vaccination. The receptors derive from an adult in good health. Both conserved end residues are part of each CDR3. A D gene is named only where the DNA matches it firmly. Only some rows state a clone size, as once, few, many or a class for expanded clones.

cdr3_nt cdr3_aa v_call cdr3_length j_call clone_size d_call
TGTGCCAGCAGTGACCCCGGGGCAGGGGGCTATGGCTACACCTTC CASSDPGAGGYGYTF TRBV25-1 15 TRBJ1-2 . TRBD1
TGTGCCAGCAGCTTTAAACAGGGGGCAACACCCCTCCACTTT CASSFKQGATPLHF TRBV13 14 TRBJ1-6 . TRBD1
TGTGCCAGCAGCTCGACAGGGTTTAATGAAAAACTGTTTTTT CASSSTGFNEKLFF TRBV27 14 TRBJ1-4 . TRBD1
TGTGCCAGCAGCGTCGACATTCCCGGAAACACCATATATTTT CASSVDIPGNTIYF TRBV9 14 TRBJ1-3 . .
TGTGCCTGGACGGTCGGATACGAGCAGTACTTC CAWTVGYEQYF TRBV30 11 TRBJ2-7 . .
TGTGCTAGTGGTTTGGGGACTAGCGGGGGGCAAGGTGAGCAGTTCTTC CASGLGTSGGQGEQFF TRBV12-5 16 TRBJ2-1 few TRBD2
TGTGCCAGCAGTTACTCGAAAGGACACAATGAGCAGTTCTTC CASSYSKGHNEQFF TRBV6-5 14 TRBJ2-1 . .
TGTGCCAGCTCAAAACAGGTTGTCGGGTCACCCCTCCACTTT CASSKQVVGSPLHF TRBV18 14 TRBJ1-6 few .
TGCGCCAGCAGCGAGGATGACTCTAGAGGGCTAGGGTACGAGCAGTACTTC CASSEDDSRGLGYEQYF TRBV4-1 17 TRBJ2-7 . .
TGCAGCGTTGAAGATAAAAACAGGGCCGAGCAGTACTTC CSVEDKNRAEQYF TRBV29-1 13 TRBJ2-7 . .
TGTGCCAGCAGCTCTCGGACTAGCGGAAACACCGGGGAGCTGTTTTTT CASSSRTSGNTGELFF TRBV7-9 16 TRBJ2-2 few TRBD2
TGCGTGAGGTCCGGCGTCAGCAACATAGGACAGGGGGCTCCTCAGCCCCAGCATTTT CVRSGVSNIGQGAPQPQHF TRBV23-1 19 TRBJ1-5 . TRBD1
TGTGCCAGCAGTTTGAGGGACAGGGGGCAACCACTTTTT CASSLRDRGQPLF TRBV12-3/TRBV12-4 13 TRBJ1-1 . TRBD1
TGTGCCAGCAGCGCCCCAGGGGGGGCCAGTTACCGTCAGCAGTTCTTC CASSAPGGASYRQQFF TRBV28 16 TRBJ2-1 . .
TGTGCCAGCAGCCTACGGGGGCTTACACACAATGAGCAGTTCTTC CASSLRGLTHNEQFF TRBV7-9 15 TRBJ2-1 . .
TGTGCCATCAGTGTCCGGAGCTCCTATAATTCACCCCTCCACTTT CAISVRSSYNSPLHF TRBV10-3 15 TRBJ1-6 once .
TGTGCCAGCAGCTTAGCAGGGGTTGACGTGGGCACTGAAGCTTTCTTT CASSLAGVDVGTEAFF TRBV7-9 16 TRBJ1-1 . .
TGTGCCAGCAGTTTATCTACTAGCGGGGCCGACACCGGGGAGCTGTTTTTT CASSLSTSGADTGELFF TRBV27 17 TRBJ2-2 . TRBD2
TGTGCCAGCAGTTCTCGCACAGATACGCAGTATTTT CASSSRTDTQYF TRBV27 12 TRBJ2-3 . .
TGTGCCAGCAGCCAATGGGGTTTGGGGAGCTACACCTTC CASSQWGLGSYTF TRBV16 13 TRBJ1-2 . .
TGTGCCAGCTCACCACTGGGACAGGGGGCTGCTAATTCACCCCTCCACTTT CASSPLGQGAANSPLHF TRBV18 17 TRBJ1-6 . TRBD1
TGTGCCAGTATCAGGTCAGGGACCACCGGTCAGCCCCAGCATTTT CASIRSGTTGQPQHF TRBV19 15 TRBJ1-5 . .
TGTGCCAGCAGCCCTCCTACCCGAGGGCGGACTCATACGCAGTATTTT CASSPPTRGRTHTQYF TRBV7-8 16 TRBJ2-3 once .
TGTGCCAGCAGCTTGCGGGGGACCGGGGGTTCACCCCTCCACTTT CASSLRGTGGSPLHF TRBV11-2 15 TRBJ1-6 . .
TGTGCCAGCAGCGCCCAGGGACGGAGTGATCACACCATATATTTT CASSAQGRSDHTIYF TRBV9 15 TRBJ1-3 . .
TGTGCCAGCAGTGAAAAGGGGTGGGGGACGGACTTC CASSEKGWGTDF TRBV6-1 12 TRBJ2-7 . .
TGTGCCAGCAGCTTCGGGCCAAGCGGGGACACTGAAGCTTTCTTT CASSFGPSGDTEAFF TRBV5-6 15 TRBJ1-1 . .
TGTGCCAGCAGGGCCGGGGCGGGGGCGTTTGAGCAGTTCTTC CASRAGAGAFEQFF TRBV6-6 14 TRBJ2-1 . .
TGTGCCAGCACCGACGACGGTATCGGAAACACCATATATTTT CASTDDGIGNTIYF TRBV2 14 TRBJ1-3 . .
TGTGCCAGCAGCCACAGGGACCACTCCTACAATGAGCAGTTCTTC CASSHRDHSYNEQFF TRBV9 15 TRBJ2-1 . .
TGCGCCAGCAGCCTCCCGGGACAGGTGTACAATGAGCAGTTCTTC CASSLPGQVYNEQFF TRBV4-1 15 TRBJ2-1 . TRBD1
TGCGCCAGCAGCTTGGCGGGGGGCAGTAGCTACACCTTC CASSLAGGSSYTF TRBV5-1 13 TRBJ1-2 . .
TGTGCCAGCAGCCCGCGGACTAGCGGGGGCTACAATGAGCAGTTCTTC CASSPRTSGGYNEQFF TRBV7-8 16 TRBJ2-1 . TRBD2